Below are 30 T cell receptor beta chains sequenced from a single sample in a study of cytomegalovirus exposure and HLA in healthy donors. With 60 Vbeta and 13 Jbeta primers, the PCR was carried out. TCRdb keeps only in-frame clones here, not all; method: immunoSEQ multiplex PCR. This sample's clone table lists about 46,000 clones. Sequencing was carried out using PBMCs. All receptors come from a woman in her forties in good health and CMV-seronegative.

The CDR3 bases are TGTGCCGGCGAAGGAGGCGGGAGAACCGGGGAGCTGTTTTTT. This codes for CAGEGGGRTGELFF. The chain links TRBV5-4 to TRBJ2-2; 7 bases are a match to TRBD2. The germline V gene has CDR1 SGHNT and CDR2 YYREEE (reference sequence). The CDR3 is 14 amino acids. The ends lost 10 bases at V and 5 bases at J; junction bases unmatched: 11.

This chain connects TRBV28 to TRBJ2-7; D not certain. The ends were cut back, 7 bases at V and 3 bases at J, with 16 bases in the middle. The length of the CDR3 is 14 residues. Germline V gives CDR1 MDHEN, CDR2 SYDVKM. CDR3 loop: CASKSAGIFYEQYF. The CDR3 DNA reads as TGTGCCAGCAAGTCAGCAGGTATCTTCTACGAGCAGTACTTC.

CDR3 coding DNA: TGTGCCAGCAGCTCCAAGACAGGGTCCGAGCAGTACTTC. It specifies CASSSKTGSEQYF. The chain couples TRBV7-2 to TRBJ2-7; TRBD1 aligns across 7 bases. The trim removed 4 bases at V and 6 bases at J, leaving 6 bases unmatched. The CDR3 is 13 residues long. Germline CDR1 reads SGHTA; CDR2 reads FQGNSA.

The chain links TRBV9 to TRBJ2-3; D possibly corresponds to TRBD1 (5 bases). V lost 6 bases to trimming and J lost 2 bases, with 10 bases between them. Germline lookup yields CDR1 SGDLS and CDR2 YYNGEE. The CDR3 contains 13 residues. CDR3 amino acids: CASTRGHTDTQYF. Written as DNA, the CDR3 is TGTGCCAGCACTCGAGGACACACAGATACGCAGTATTTT.

This chain uses TRBV7-2 with TRBJ2-1, with 9 positions matching TRBD2. Trimming removed 2 bases from V and 2 bases from J; junction bases left unmatched: 4. CDR3 length: 16 amino acids. Germline V gene lookup returns CDR1 SGHTA and CDR2 FQGNSA. For the CDR3, the DNA is TGTGCCAGCAGCTTACAGTCTAGCGGGACCTACAATGAGCAGTTCTTC. This sequence encodes CASSLQSSGTYNEQFF.

The chain combines TRBV28 with TRBJ1-2, with 11 positions matching TRBD1. The junction had 6 bases not matched to a gene; V was cut back by 6 bases and J by 3 bases. The CDR3 spans 15 residues. Germline V gene sequence: CDR1 MDHEN, CDR2 SYDVKM. CDR3 sequence: CASSLAGQGDYGYTF. CDR3 sequence (DNA): TGTGCCAGCAGCCTGGCGGGACAGGGGGACTATGGCTACACCTTC.

This chain links TRBV14 with TRBJ1-1, with D possibly being TRBD1 (6 bases). From germline, CDR1 is SGHDN and CDR2 FVKESK. V was clipped by 8 bases and J by 1 base, with 11 bases between them. The CDR3 totals 13 residues. Here the CDR3 DNA reads TGTGCCAGCCAGGGGCAGGGGAACACTGAAGCTTTCTTT. It codes for CASQGQGNTEAFF.

This chain links TRBV5-1 with TRBJ2-1; TRBD1 might be the D (5 bases). Germline CDR1 reads SGHRS; CDR2 reads YFSETQ. V was trimmed by 4 bases and J by 5 bases, leaving 13 bases between them. This CDR3 has 14 amino acids. This chain's CDR3 is CASSDDRHDNEQFF. The CDR3 DNA sequence: TGCGCCAGCAGCGACGACAGACACGACAATGAGCAGTTCTTC.

The chain couples TRBV10-1 to TRBJ1-5, with D possibly matching TRBD1 (6 bases). CDR1 and CDR2 (germline): WNHNN, SYGVQD (reference sequence). Trimming took 4 bases from V and 7 from J, leaving 11 bases between them. The CDR3 is made up of 13 amino acids. The CDR3 coding sequence is TGCGCCAGCAGTGTGCAGGGGCGGCAGCCCCAGCATTTT. Translated: CASSVQGRQPQHF.

The chain is built from TRBV6-1 and TRBJ2-7, with 8 bases fitting TRBD1. Germline V lookup: CDR1 MNHNS, CDR2 SASEGT. The length of the CDR3 is 14 residues. V gave up 3 bases and J gave up 4 bases; unmatched junction bases: 5. The chain's CDR3 is CASSDQGARYEQYF. CDR3 in DNA: TGTGCCAGCAGTGATCAGGGGGCGCGGTACGAGCAGTACTTC.

About this clone itself: Germline and junction disagree at one end, which may indicate a read error. This chain connects TRBV19 to TRBJ1-1; 9 bases fit TRBD1. The CDR3 has 15 residues. In germline, CDR1 is LNHDA, CDR2 SQIVND (reference sequence). The CDR3 loop reads CASSGDRDLKTEAFF. The CDR3 DNA follows: TGTGCCAGTAGTGGGGACAGGGACTTGAAGACTGAAGCTTTCTTT.

The chain has TRBV7-9 and TRBJ1-2; 7 bases match TRBD1. The CDR3 length is 15 residues. Germline loops: CDR1 SEHNR, CDR2 FQNEAQ (reference sequence). Unmatched junction bases numbered 12, after V lost 5 bases and J lost 6 bases. In DNA form, the CDR3 reads TGTGCCAGCAGCGCCCGACAGGGCGGTGAGGATGGCTACACCTTC. Translating it yields CASSARQGGEDGYTF.

The J gene is TRBJ2-5, the V gene TRBV29-1; 9 positions agree with TRBD1. Trimming cost V 5 bases and J 2 bases; bases outside gene matches: 18. CDR1 SQVTM and CDR2 ANQGSEA come from the germline V gene. The CDR3 totals 18 residues. The CDR3 loop is CSVWGADRGTGSQETQYF. DNA of the CDR3: TGCAGCGTTTGGGGGGCTGACCGTGGGACAGGGTCACAAGAGACCCAGTACTTC.

This chain joins TRBV7-8 and TRBJ1-5, with 9 bases aligning to TRBD1. The V and J ends lost 5 bases and 5 bases, in that order; junction bases with no gene match: 7. The CDR3 contains 15 residues. Germline V gene sequence: CDR1 SGHVS, CDR2 FQNEAQ. The CDR3 nucleotides read TGTGCCAGCAGCGGGGGGACAGGGAAGTATCAGCCCCAGCATTTT. It yields the protein CASSGGTGKYQPQHF.

This chain connects TRBV6-5 to TRBJ2-7, with TRBD2 matching 12 bases. Per germline, CDR1 MNHEY and CDR2 SVGAGI. The CDR3 consists of 15 residues. Losses at the gene ends were 4 bases for V and 5 bases for J; bases not matched to a gene: 6. The CDR3 sequence is CASSLRLAGVNEQYF. CDR3 nucleotide sequence: TGTGCCAGCAGTTTACGACTAGCGGGAGTTAACGAGCAGTACTTC.

Considering frequency, this clone is medium-sized (0.01 to 0.1%). This rearrangement joins TRBV6-5 to TRBJ2-2; maybe TRBD1 (5 bases). CDR1 and CDR2 (germline): MNHEY, SVGAGI. V gave up 6 bases and J gave up 4 bases, with 12 bases separating them. CDR3 length: 14 amino acids. CDR3 sequence reads: CASRGRHFTGELFF. DNA for the CDR3: TGTGCCAGCAGGGGGCGGCATTTCACCGGGGAGCTGTTTTTT.

V usage is TRBV5-6 and J usage is TRBJ2-2, with 12 positions matching TRBD2. There are 18 residues in the CDR3. Germline V CDR1 and CDR2: SGHDT, YYEEEE. J gave up 7 bases and V 1 base, and 11 bases lay outside the gene matches. CDR3 protein: CASSLRTSGIGRGGELFF. CDR3 DNA: TGTGCCAGCAGCTTGAGGACTAGCGGGATCGGACGGGGCGGGGAGCTGTTTTTT.

The rearrangement joins TRBV7-2 to TRBJ2-7, with 9 bases that match TRBD1. Germline V gene sequence: CDR1 SGHTA, CDR2 FQGNSA. The CDR3 covers 15 residues. The V segment lost 2 bases and the J segment 3 bases; nucleotides outside the gene matches: 5. CDR3 protein: CASSLLGQGIYEQYF. The CDR3 DNA sequence: TGTGCCAGCAGCTTACTGGGACAGGGTATCTACGAGCAGTACTTC.

Worth noting for this clone: The sample carries other DNA sequences with the same CDR3. Here the CDR3 DNA reads TGTGCCAGCAGAGACAGGGGGACTGAAGCTTTCTTT. The encoded protein is CASRDRGTEAFF. The chain couples TRBV2 to TRBJ1-1; 9 bases are shared with TRBD1. Trimming removed 6 bases from V and 5 bases from J; junction bases left unmatched: 1. There are 12 residues in the CDR3. CDR1 and CDR2 from the germline V gene are SNHLY and FYNNEI.

This chain uses TRBV5-1 with TRBJ2-1, with D maybe TRBD1 (5 bases). V lost 4 bases and J lost 7, with 15 bases in between. Germline V gene data show CDR1 as SGHRS and CDR2 as YFSETQ. The CDR3 extends over 14 amino acids. The CDR3 sequence is CASSLGRGPNEQFF. As DNA, the CDR3 is TGCGCCAGCAGCCTGGGTAGGGGTCCAAATGAGCAGTTCTTC.

This chain joins TRBV2 and TRBJ1-5, with 7 bases lining up with TRBD1. The CDR3 has 16 residues. CDR1 and CDR2 (germline): SNHLY, FYNNEI. J lost 7 bases, V lost 2 bases, and 11 bases had no gene match. Here the CDR3 reads CASSEFQGGGWQPQHF. DNA for the CDR3: TGTGCCAGCAGTGAATTCCAGGGGGGCGGCTGGCAGCCCCAGCATTTT. Filled out from reference TRBV2 and TRBJ1-5, the complete variable domain reads EPEVTQTPSHQVTQMGQEVILRCVPISNHLYFYWYRQILGQKVEFLVSFYNNEISEKSEIFDDQFSVERPDGSNFTLKIRSTKLEDSAMYFCASSEFQGGGWQPQHFGDGTRLSIL.

The V call is TRBV27, the J call TRBJ2-7; 10 nucleotides agree with TRBD1. Unmatched junction bases numbered 7, after V lost 5 bases and J lost 3 bases. The CDR3 runs 15 residues. Looked up from germline, CDR1 is MNHEY and CDR2 is SMNVEV (reference sequence). The CDR3 sequence: CASSQGQGVNYEQYF. CDR3 DNA: TGTGCCAGCAGTCAAGGACAGGGGGTAAACTACGAGCAGTACTTC.

By frequency, this clone registers medium-sized. Its ends do not fully match the called genes, so a read error is possible. The V gene is TRBV28, the J gene TRBJ2-1, with 9 nucleotides matching TRBD2. Germline CDR1 MDHEN, CDR2 SYDVKM. The CDR3 loop spans 15 amino acids. CDR3 loop: CASTLVRTSVGEQFF. The CDR3 nucleotides are TGTGCCAGCACTTTAGTTCGGACTAGCGTTGGTGAGCAGTTCTTC.

V gene TRBV7-2 combines with J gene TRBJ2-7; 13 bases agree with TRBD2. Trimming at V came to 1 base and at J to 3 bases, leaving 3 bases not matched to a gene. In germline, CDR1 is SGHTA, CDR2 FQGNSA. CDR3 length: 16 amino acids. DNA for the CDR3: TGTGCCAGCAGCTTAGGACTAGCGGGAGGCGTCTACGAGCAGTACTTC. Encoded protein: CASSLGLAGGVYEQYF. Combining the CDR3 with reference TRBV7-2 and TRBJ2-7 gives the whole variable domain GAGVSQSPSNKVTEKGKDVELRCDPISGHTALYWYRQSLGQGLEFLIYFQGNSAPDKSGLPSDRFSAERTGGSVSTLTIQRTQQEDSAVYLCASSLGLAGGVYEQYFGPGTRLTVT.

The gene calls are TRBV30 and TRBJ2-4; D gene ambiguous. Trimming left V 4 bases short and J 0 bases short, with 10 bases between. Germline CDR1 reads GTSNPN; CDR2 reads SVGIG (reference sequence). The CDR3 contains 14 residues. As DNA, the CDR3 is TGTGCCTGGACTCTAACCCTAGCCAAAAACATTCAGTACTTC. This gives the protein CAWTLTLAKNIQYF.

This chain joins TRBV29-1 and TRBJ1-2; possibly TRBD1 for D (6 bases). Germline V CDR1 and CDR2: SQVTM, ANQGSEA. The ends were cut back, 6 bases at V and 4 bases at J, with 18 bases in the middle. CDR3 length equals 14 residues. CDR3 in amino acids: CSVAGGAALYGYTF. CDR3 bases: TGCAGCGTCGCGGGGGGGGCTGCTCTCTATGGCTACACCTTC. Full variable domain (rest looked up from reference TRBV29-1 and TRBJ1-2): SAVISQKPSRDICQRGTSLTIQCQVDSQVTMMFWYRQQPGQSLTLIATANQGSEATYESGFVIDKFPISRPNLTFSTLTVSNMSPEDSSIYLCSVAGGAALYGYTFGSGTRLTVV.

The chain combines TRBV6-1 with TRBJ2-3; D call uncertain. V was cut by 5 bases and J by 6 bases, with 9 bases left in between. The CDR3 runs 12 residues. Looked up from germline, CDR1 is MNHNS and CDR2 is SASEGT. This chain's CDR3 is CASSFSRDTQYF. The CDR3 DNA sequence: TGTGCCAGCAGTTTTAGCCGGGATACGCAGTATTTT.

The chain has TRBV5-4 and TRBJ2-7, with D possibly matching TRBD2 (5 bases). Germline V gives CDR1 SGHNT, CDR2 YYREEE (reference sequence). Trimming took off 0 bases at V and 0 bases at J, with 10 bases between the two ends. CDR3 length equals 15 residues. The CDR3 nucleotides are TGTGCCAGCAGCTTGGGCGTGGGGAGCTCCTACGAGCAGTACTTC. It translates to CASSLGVGSSYEQYF.

The chain is built from TRBV2 and TRBJ1-5, with no clear D. From germline, CDR1 is SNHLY and CDR2 FYNNEI. The germline V and J ends were trimmed by 6 bases and 6 bases, with 6 bases remaining between them. The CDR3 is 11 amino acids. CDR3 nucleotide sequence: TGTGCCAGCAGCTTGCGTCAGCCCCAGCATTTT. It is translated as CASSLRQPQHF.

This rearrangement joins TRBV9 to TRBJ2-1, with 11 bases that match TRBD2. J lost 4 bases, V lost 5 bases, and 8 bases had no gene match. The CDR3 has 16 residues. CDR1 and CDR2 from the germline V gene are SGDLS and YYNGEE. Written as DNA, the CDR3 is TGTGCCAGCAGTCAAAGCCGGACTAGCGGGTACAATGAGCAGTTCTTC. This gives the protein CASSQSRTSGYNEQFF.